This TCR beta chain was recovered during a study of a mutant IDH1 vaccine in newly diagnosed glioma. Time point in this sample: baseline, week 1 (first vaccination visit). The treatment was: pre-vaccination baseline after standard-of-care therapy. Data came from immunoSEQ multiplex PCR; TCRdb stores just in-frame clones and leaves some out. The sample includes about 98,000 clones, 70% to 90% of them seen just once. Per the germline V gene, CDR1 is SGHKS and CDR2 is YYEKEE (reference sequence). The V and J ends lost 4 bases and 3 bases, in that order; junction bases with no gene match: 6. This CDR3 region has 16 residues.

This TCR was sampled from a woman aged 45 to 65 with glioma. This material consisted of PBMCs, taken from a glioma patient treated with radiotherapy, temozolomide or both. The chain uses TRBV5-5 and TRBJ2-7; 14 positions agree with TRBD2. The CDR3 DNA reads TGTGCCAGCAGCCAGGGACTAGCGGGAGCCTACTACGAGCAGTACTTC. Amino acids: CASSQGLAGAYYEQYF.